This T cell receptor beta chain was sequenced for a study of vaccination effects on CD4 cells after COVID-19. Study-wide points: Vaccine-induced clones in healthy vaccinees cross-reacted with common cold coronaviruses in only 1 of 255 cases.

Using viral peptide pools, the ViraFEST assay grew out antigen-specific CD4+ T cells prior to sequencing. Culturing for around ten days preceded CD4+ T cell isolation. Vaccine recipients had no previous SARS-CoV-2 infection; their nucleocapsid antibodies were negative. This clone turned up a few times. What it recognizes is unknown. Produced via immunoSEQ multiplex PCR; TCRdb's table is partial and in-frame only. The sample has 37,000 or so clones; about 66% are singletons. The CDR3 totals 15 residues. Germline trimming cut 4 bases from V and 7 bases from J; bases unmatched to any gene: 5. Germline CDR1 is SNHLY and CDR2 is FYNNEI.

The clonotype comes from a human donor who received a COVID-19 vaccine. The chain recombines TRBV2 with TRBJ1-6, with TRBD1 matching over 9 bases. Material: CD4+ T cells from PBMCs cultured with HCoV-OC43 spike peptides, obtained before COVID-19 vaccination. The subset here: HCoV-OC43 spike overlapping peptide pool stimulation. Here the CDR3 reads CASSVSGTGNSPLHF. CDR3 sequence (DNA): TGTGCCAGCAGTGTCTCGGGGACAGGGAATTCACCCCTCCACTTT.